The rows below give T cell receptor beta chains drawn from one sample of a study of cytomegalovirus exposure and HLA in healthy donors. TCRdb keeps only in-frame clones here, not all; method: immunoSEQ multiplex PCR. The sample lists around 80,000 clones; under 65% were seen once. The sequenced sample consisted of PBMCs. The receptors here all came from a male donor in good health and CMV-seropositive. CDR3s include the opening cysteine and the closing phenylalanine or tryptophan. A D gene is named only where the DNA matches it firmly. The size entry is marked missing in some rows and otherwise reads once, few, many or a size class.

length: 14; V: TRBV7-2; J: TRBJ1-2; size: NA; D: TRBD1; CDR3: CASSASGQGTGYTF; DNA: TGTGCCAGCAGCGCCAGCGGACAGGGTACAGGCTACACCTTC
length: 14; V: TRBV27; J: TRBJ2-7; size: few; D: NA; CDR3: CASSSLLTSYEQYF; DNA: TGTGCCAGCAGTTCCCTTCTAACCTCCTACGAGCAGTACTTC
length: 16; V: TRBV7-8; J: TRBJ1-4; size: few; D: NA; CDR3: CASSLSRQTNPEKLFF; DNA: TGTGCCAGCAGCTTATCCCGACAGACGAACCCTGAAAAACTGTTTTTT
length: 17; V: TRBV30; J: TRBJ2-2; size: once; D: TRBD2; CDR3: CAWSFARGLAGARELFF; DNA: TGTGCCTGGAGTTTTGCGCGGGGACTAGCGGGGGCCCGGGAGCTGTTTTTT
length: 17; V: TRBV4-1; J: TRBJ2-1; size: NA; D: NA; CDR3: CASRLTPSPRSYNEQFF; DNA: TGCGCCAGCAGGCTAACGCCTAGCCCCCGCTCCTACAATGAGCAGTTCTTC
length: 12; V: TRBV29-1; J: TRBJ1-2; size: NA; D: NA; CDR3: CSVVRQTYGYTF; DNA: TGCAGCGTTGTGCGACAGACCTATGGCTACACCTTC
length: 16; V: TRBV5-6; J: TRBJ2-2; size: NA; D: TRBD2; CDR3: CASSTGTSGFFGELFF; DNA: TGTGCCAGCAGCACTGGGACTAGTGGGTTCTTCGGGGAGCTGTTTTTT
length: 12; V: TRBV29-1; J: TRBJ2-1; size: medium-sized; D: NA; CDR3: CSVEVPRSEQFF; DNA: TGCAGCGTTGAGGTCCCTAGAAGTGAGCAGTTCTTC
length: 16; V: TRBV29-1; J: TRBJ1-4; size: NA; D: NA; CDR3: CSVADSNRATNEKLFF; DNA: TGCAGCGTCGCGGACTCTAACAGGGCTACTAATGAAAAACTGTTTTTT
length: 13; V: TRBV2; J: TRBJ1-6; size: NA; D: TRBD1; CDR3: CASRTGDNSPLHF; DNA: TGTGCCAGCAGGACAGGGGATAATTCACCCCTCCACTTT
length: 14; V: TRBV27; J: TRBJ1-2; size: NA; D: NA; CDR3: CASSLSDQGYGYTF; DNA: TGTGCCAGCAGTTTATCGGACCAGGGCTATGGCTACACCTTC
length: 13; V: TRBV30; J: TRBJ2-1; size: NA; D: NA; CDR3: CAWSFFRSNEQFF; DNA: TGTGCCTGGAGTTTTTTCAGGTCCAATGAGCAGTTCTTC
length: 11; V: TRBV28; J: TRBJ2-7; size: NA; D: NA; CDR3: CASRREYEQYF; DNA: TGTGCCAGCAGGAGGGAGTACGAGCAGTACTTC
length: 15; V: TRBV5-6; J: TRBJ2-7; size: NA; D: TRBD1; CDR3: CASSFFWDRGREQYF; DNA: TGTGCCAGCAGCTTCTTCTGGGACAGGGGACGCGAGCAGTACTTC
length: 14; V: TRBV4-3; J: TRBJ1-2; size: NA; D: TRBD1; CDR3: CASSQSDRGHPYTF; DNA: TGCGCCAGCAGCCAATCGGACAGGGGGCACCCTTACACCTTC
length: 18; V: TRBV7-9; J: TRBJ2-5; size: NA; D: NA; CDR3: CASSLATGVGEGQETQYF; DNA: TGTGCCAGCAGCTTGGCGACAGGGGTTGGGGAGGGTCAAGAGACCCAGTACTTC
length: 15; V: TRBV9; J: TRBJ1-4; size: NA; D: NA; CDR3: CASSVEGRVDEKLFF; DNA: TGTGCCAGCAGCGTAGAGGGGAGGGTGGATGAAAAACTGTTTTTT
length: 14; V: TRBV9; J: TRBJ2-7; size: once; D: TRBD1; CDR3: CASSVAGQGYEQYF; DNA: TGTGCCAGCAGCGTAGCTGGACAGGGCTACGAGCAGTACTTC
length: 14; V: TRBV28; J: TRBJ1-2; size: few; D: NA; CDR3: CAIQGGAGRNGYTF; DNA: TGTGCCATCCAAGGGGGAGCAGGGAGAAACGGCTACACCTTC
length: 12; V: TRBV28; J: TRBJ1-4; size: few; D: NA; CDR3: CASSFQGGVLFF; DNA: TGTGCCAGCAGTTTTCAAGGGGGGGTACTGTTTTTT
length: 17; V: TRBV4-3; J: TRBJ1-2; size: NA; D: NA; CDR3: CASSQDIRGLPQAGYTF; DNA: TGCGCCAGCAGCCAAGATATTCGAGGGTTGCCCCAGGCTGGCTACACCTTC
length: 15; V: TRBV28; J: TRBJ1-3; size: NA; D: NA; CDR3: CASSLDIYSGNTIYF; DNA: TGTGCCAGCAGTTTGGACATATACTCTGGAAACACCATATATTTT
length: 16; V: TRBV5-1; J: TRBJ1-4; size: NA; D: TRBD1; CDR3: CASSLALGTGGKKLFF; DNA: TGCGCCAGCAGCTTGGCCCTAGGGACAGGTGGGAAAAAACTGTTTTTT
length: 14; V: TRBV30; J: TRBJ2-1; size: NA; D: TRBD2; CDR3: CAWSPGTSGLEQFF; DNA: TGTGCCTGGAGTCCCGGGACTAGCGGCCTGGAGCAGTTCTTC
length: 16; V: TRBV16; J: TRBJ2-7; size: NA; D: TRBD1; CDR3: CASSQLGQHVEIEQYF; DNA: TGTGCCAGCAGCCAACTGGGACAGCATGTGGAGATCGAGCAGTACTTC
length: 14; V: TRBV6-1; J: TRBJ2-2; size: NA; D: NA; CDR3: CASSVKGVGGELFF; DNA: TGTGCCAGCAGTGTAAAGGGAGTGGGTGGGGAGCTGTTTTTT
length: 18; V: TRBV5-6; J: TRBJ1-2; size: NA; D: TRBD1; CDR3: CASSSLTSRDRGGDGYTF; DNA: TGTGCCAGCAGCTCACTAACCAGCCGGGACAGGGGCGGCGATGGCTACACCTTC
length: 15; V: TRBV27; J: TRBJ2-1; size: few; D: NA; CDR3: CASSLSYLSYNEQFF; DNA: TGTGCCAGCAGTTTATCGTATTTGTCCTACAATGAGCAGTTCTTC
length: 12; V: TRBV28; J: TRBJ2-7; size: NA; D: NA; CDR3: CANPRFAYEQYF; DNA: TGTGCCAACCCCAGGTTCGCCTACGAGCAGTACTTC
length: 19; V: TRBV7-8; J: TRBJ2-2; size: NA; D: TRBD2; CDR3: CASSPPPGRLAGVTGELFF; DNA: TGTGCCAGCAGCCCCCCTCCCGGGAGACTAGCGGGAGTAACCGGGGAGCTGTTTTTT
length: 14; V: TRBV27; J: TRBJ1-5; size: NA; D: NA; CDR3: CASSLNRVNQPQHF; DNA: TGTGCCAGCAGTTTAAACAGGGTCAATCAGCCCCAGCATTTT
length: 18; V: TRBV6-1; J: TRBJ1-1; size: NA; D: TRBD1; CDR3: CASSGAPGTGLLNTEAFF; DNA: TGTGCCAGCAGTGGCGCTCCCGGGACAGGACTTCTGAACACTGAAGCTTTCTTT
length: 15; V: TRBV30; J: TRBJ1-5; size: few; D: TRBD1; CDR3: CAWSAHRGSNQPQHF; DNA: TGTGCCTGGAGTGCGCACAGGGGTAGCAATCAGCCCCAGCATTTT
length: 16; V: TRBV6-5; J: TRBJ2-7; size: once; D: TRBD1; CDR3: CASSYGGTGGGYEQYF; DNA: TGTGCCAGCAGTTACGGGGGGACAGGGGGCGGGTACGAGCAGTACTTC
length: 15; V: TRBV7-9; J: TRBJ1-4; size: NA; D: TRBD1; CDR3: CASSLEGGTNEKLFF; DNA: TGTGCCAGCAGCTTAGAAGGGGGCACTAATGAAAAACTGTTTTTT
length: 15; V: TRBV30; J: TRBJ1-1; size: NA; D: TRBD1; CDR3: CAWSQVGQASTEAFF; DNA: TGTGCCTGGAGCCAAGTCGGACAGGCGTCCACTGAAGCTTTCTTT
length: 14; V: TRBV25-1; J: TRBJ2-7; size: NA; D: TRBD1; CDR3: CASSEPDRGGEQYF; DNA: TGTGCCAGCAGTGAACCGGACAGGGGAGGCGAGCAGTACTTC
length: 15; V: TRBV29-1; J: TRBJ2-1; size: few; D: TRBD1; CDR3: CSGERRDRGYNEQFF; DNA: TGCAGCGGGGAGAGACGGGACAGGGGCTACAATGAGCAGTTCTTC
length: 16; V: TRBV7-9; J: TRBJ2-1; size: NA; D: NA; CDR3: CASSLGGGLSYNEQFF; DNA: TGTGCCAGCAGCTTAGGGGGGGGGCTCTCCTACAATGAGCAGTTCTTC
length: 16; V: TRBV9; J: TRBJ2-1; size: NA; D: TRBD2; CDR3: CASSVTSGSSYNEQFF; DNA: TGTGCCAGCAGCGTTACTAGCGGGAGCTCCTACAATGAGCAGTTCTTC
length: 14; V: TRBV5-8; J: TRBJ1-1; size: NA; D: NA; CDR3: CASSLPGLNTEAFF; DNA: TGTGCCAGCAGTCTCCCGGGACTCAACACTGAAGCTTTCTTT